Listed below are T cell receptor beta chains from one sample, sequenced in a study of blood T cell repertoires in COVID-19. Libraries were prepared by immunoSEQ multiplex PCR; TCRdb keeps only in-frame clonotypes and omits some of them. The sample lists fewer than 200,000 clones; roughly 85% were seen once. The sample comprised peripheral blood. These receptors all come from a woman aged 55-69 years with COVID-19, enrolled during active disease. Both conserved end residues are trimmed from each CDR3. The size field is filled for only some rows; it gives once, few, many or a size class.

J | size | V | length | CDR3
TRBJ2-2 | - | TRBV7-3 | 12 | ASSSNGGSGELF
TRBJ1-6 | - | TRBV5-6 | 13 | ASSTSLGVNSPLH
TRBJ1-3 | - | TRBV9 | 15 | ASSVAGTGGGGNTIY
TRBJ1-2 | - | TRBV7-9 | 12 | ASSLLQGGYGYT
TRBJ1-1 | - | TRBV2 | 11 | ASSQDRSTEAF
TRBJ2-1 | - | TRBV11-2 | 12 | ASRPRTSHNEQF
TRBJ1-2 | - | TRBV6-2/TRBV6-3 | 13 | ASSYGAGGNYGYT
TRBJ1-5 | - | TRBV6-1 | 15 | ASSEVGQSVDHQPQH
TRBJ1-4 | - | TRBV5-1 | 12 | ASSSPGKNEKLF
TRBJ1-1 | - | TRBV7-9 | 11 | ASSSTVNTEAF
TRBJ1-3 | - | TRBV9 | 10 | ASSLNGNTIY
TRBJ1-1 | few | TRBV30 | 11 | AWGGQMNTEAF
TRBJ2-1 | - | TRBV7-2 | 14 | ASSRQAGSSFNEQF
TRBJ1-3 | - | TRBV5-1 | 11 | ASSLNNRNTIY
TRBJ2-4 | once | TRBV6-1 | 10 | ASSERVDIQY
TRBJ2-1 | - | TRBV5-1 | 16 | ASSPASGGVRAYNEQF
TRBJ2-7 | - | TRBV6-5 | 12 | ASSYRGRVYEQY
TRBJ2-3 | - | TRBV7-9 | 14 | ASSSWTGLGRDTQY
TRBJ2-1 | - | TRBV27 | 14 | ASSMTSGRADNEQF
TRBJ2-3 | - | TRBV21-1 | 19 | ASSKVVCRSPNLASTDTQY
TRBJ1-2 | - | TRBV16 | 12 | ASSQRGAGYGYT
TRBJ1-3 | few | TRBV6-5 | 13 | ASMATSTPGNTIY
TRBJ1-1 | - | TRBV5-4 | 10 | ASSLAGLEAF
TRBJ1-1 | - | TRBV19 | 10 | ASSKDRREAF
TRBJ2-2 | - | TRBV14 | 21 | ASSQGDEPPRTEKPTNTGELF
TRBJ1-1 | - | TRBV29-1 | 11 | SVEAGVNTEAF
TRBJ2-7 | - | TRBV6-2/TRBV6-3 | 15 | ASSYSHVQRPTYEQY
TRBJ2-1 | - | TRBV10-1 | 15 | ASSDSLGTASGNEQF